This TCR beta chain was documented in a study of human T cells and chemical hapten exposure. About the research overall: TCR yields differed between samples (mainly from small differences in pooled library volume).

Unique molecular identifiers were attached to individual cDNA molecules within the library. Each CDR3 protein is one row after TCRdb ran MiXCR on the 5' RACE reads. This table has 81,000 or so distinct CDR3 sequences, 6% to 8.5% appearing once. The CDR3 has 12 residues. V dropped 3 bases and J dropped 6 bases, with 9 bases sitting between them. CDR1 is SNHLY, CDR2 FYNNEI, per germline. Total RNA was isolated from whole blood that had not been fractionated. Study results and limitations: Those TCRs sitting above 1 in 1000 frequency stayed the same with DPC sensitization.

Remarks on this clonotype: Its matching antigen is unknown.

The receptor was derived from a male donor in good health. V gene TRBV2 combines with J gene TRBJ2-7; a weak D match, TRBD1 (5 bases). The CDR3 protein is CASSDRAPEQYF. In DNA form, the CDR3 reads TGTGCCAGCAGTGACAGGGCGCCCGAGCAGTACTTC.